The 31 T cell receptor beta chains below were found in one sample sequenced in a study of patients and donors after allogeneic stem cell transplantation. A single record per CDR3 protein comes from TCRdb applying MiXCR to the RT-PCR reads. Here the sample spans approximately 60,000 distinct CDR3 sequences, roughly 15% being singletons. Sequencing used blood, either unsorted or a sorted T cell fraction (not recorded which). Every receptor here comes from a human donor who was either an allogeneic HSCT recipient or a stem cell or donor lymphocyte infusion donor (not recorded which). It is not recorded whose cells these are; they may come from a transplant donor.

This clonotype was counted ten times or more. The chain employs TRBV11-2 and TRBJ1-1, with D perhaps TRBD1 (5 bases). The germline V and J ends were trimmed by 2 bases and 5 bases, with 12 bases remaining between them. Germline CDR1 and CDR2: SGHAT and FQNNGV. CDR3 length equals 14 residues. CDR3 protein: CASSLPQGKTEAFF. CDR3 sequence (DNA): TGTGCCAGCAGCTTACCTCAGGGAAAGACTGAAGCTTTCTTT.

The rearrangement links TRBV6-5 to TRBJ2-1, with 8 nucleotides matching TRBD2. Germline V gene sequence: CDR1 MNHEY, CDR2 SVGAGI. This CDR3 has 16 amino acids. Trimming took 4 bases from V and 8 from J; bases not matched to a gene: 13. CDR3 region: CASSFNYQREKYEQFF. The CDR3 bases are TGTGCCAGCAGTTTTAATTACCAGCGGGAGAAGTATGAGCAGTTCTTC.

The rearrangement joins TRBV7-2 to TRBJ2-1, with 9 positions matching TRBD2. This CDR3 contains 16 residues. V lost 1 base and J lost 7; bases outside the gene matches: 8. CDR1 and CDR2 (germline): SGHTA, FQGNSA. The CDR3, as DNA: TGTGCCAGCAGCTTAGGTTCGCGGGAGGGGGGTAATGAGCAGTTCTTC. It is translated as CASSLGSREGGNEQFF.

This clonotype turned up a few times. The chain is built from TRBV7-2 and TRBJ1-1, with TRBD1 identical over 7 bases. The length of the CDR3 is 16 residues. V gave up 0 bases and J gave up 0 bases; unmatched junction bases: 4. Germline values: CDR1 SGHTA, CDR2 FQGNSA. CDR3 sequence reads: CASSLALGQMNTEAFF. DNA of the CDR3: TGTGCCAGCAGCTTAGCCTTGGGACAGATGAACACTGAAGCTTTCTTT.

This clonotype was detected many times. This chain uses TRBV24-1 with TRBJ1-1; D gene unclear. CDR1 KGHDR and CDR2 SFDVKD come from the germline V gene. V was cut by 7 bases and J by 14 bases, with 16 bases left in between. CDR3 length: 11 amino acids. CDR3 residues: CATRVRTSGFF. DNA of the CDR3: TGTGCCACCAGAGTAAGGACCTCGGGATTCTTT.

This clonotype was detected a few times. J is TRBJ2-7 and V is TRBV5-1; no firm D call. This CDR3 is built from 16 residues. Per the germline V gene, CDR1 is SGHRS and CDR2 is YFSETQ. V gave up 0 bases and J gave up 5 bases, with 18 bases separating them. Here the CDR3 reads CASSLAMASGGNEQYF. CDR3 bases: TGCGCCAGCAGCTTGGCCATGGCCAGTGGCGGCAACGAGCAGTACTTC.

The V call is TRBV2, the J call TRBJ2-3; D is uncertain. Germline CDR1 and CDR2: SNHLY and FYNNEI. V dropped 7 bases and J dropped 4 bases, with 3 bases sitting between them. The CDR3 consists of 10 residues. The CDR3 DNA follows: TGTGCCAGCATCGCAGATACGCAGTATTTT. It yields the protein CASIADTQYF.

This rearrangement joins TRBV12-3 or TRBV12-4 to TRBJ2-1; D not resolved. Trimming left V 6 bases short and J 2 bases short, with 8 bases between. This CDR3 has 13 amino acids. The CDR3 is CASSLKAYNEQFF. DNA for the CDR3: TGTGCCAGCAGCCTCAAGGCCTACAATGAGCAGTTCTTC.

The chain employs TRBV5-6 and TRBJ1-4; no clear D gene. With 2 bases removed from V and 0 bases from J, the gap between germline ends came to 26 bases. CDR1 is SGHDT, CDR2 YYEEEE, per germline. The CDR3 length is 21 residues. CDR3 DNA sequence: TGTGCCAGCAGCTTTCCCTTACACCGATTGATCCGGCTTGCAACTAATGAAAAACTGTTTTTT. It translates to CASSFPLHRLIRLATNEKLFF.

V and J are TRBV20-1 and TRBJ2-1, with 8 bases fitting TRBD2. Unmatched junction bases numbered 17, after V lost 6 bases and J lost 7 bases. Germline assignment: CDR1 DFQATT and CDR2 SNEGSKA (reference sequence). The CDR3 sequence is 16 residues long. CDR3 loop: CSAPTSGPSPGNEQFF. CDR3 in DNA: TGCAGTGCGCCCACTAGCGGCCCATCTCCAGGGAATGAGCAGTTCTTC.

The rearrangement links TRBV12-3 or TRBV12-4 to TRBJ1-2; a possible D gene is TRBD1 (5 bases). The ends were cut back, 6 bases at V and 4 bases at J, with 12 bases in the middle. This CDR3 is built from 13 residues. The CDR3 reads CASSLEGAYGYTF. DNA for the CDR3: TGTGCCAGCAGCCTTGAAGGGGCCTATGGCTACACCTTC.

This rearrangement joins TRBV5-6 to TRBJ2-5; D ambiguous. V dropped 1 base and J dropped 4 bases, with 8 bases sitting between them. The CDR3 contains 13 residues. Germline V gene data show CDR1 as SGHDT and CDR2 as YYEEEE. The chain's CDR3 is CASSLTTTETQYF. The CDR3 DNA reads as TGTGCCAGCAGCTTGACAACTACAGAGACCCAGTACTTC.

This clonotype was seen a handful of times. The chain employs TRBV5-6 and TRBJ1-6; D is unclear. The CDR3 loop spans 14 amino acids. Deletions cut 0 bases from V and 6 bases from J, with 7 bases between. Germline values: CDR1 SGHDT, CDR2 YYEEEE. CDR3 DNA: TGTGCCAGCAGCTTGGGGTCGGGTAATTCACCCCTCCACTTT. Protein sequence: CASSLGSGNSPLHF. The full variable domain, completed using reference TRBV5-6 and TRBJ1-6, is DAGVTQSPTHLIKTRGQQVTLRCSPKSGHDTVSWYQQALGQGPQFIFQYYEEEERQRGNFPDRFSGHQFPNYSSELNVNALLLGDSALYLCASSLGSGNSPLHFGNGTRLTVT.

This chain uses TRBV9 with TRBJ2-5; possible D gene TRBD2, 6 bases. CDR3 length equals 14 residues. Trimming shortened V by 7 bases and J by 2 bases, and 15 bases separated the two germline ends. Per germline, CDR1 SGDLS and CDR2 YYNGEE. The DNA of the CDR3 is TGTGCCAGCGTCGGGACTCTTCCGCAAGAGACCCAGTACTTC. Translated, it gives CASVGTLPQETQYF.

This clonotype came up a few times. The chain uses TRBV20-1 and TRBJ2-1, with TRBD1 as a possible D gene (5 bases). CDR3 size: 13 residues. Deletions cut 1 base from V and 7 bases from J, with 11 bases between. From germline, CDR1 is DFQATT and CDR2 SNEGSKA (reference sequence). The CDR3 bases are TGCAGTGCTAGAGTGGAAGGGGTAAATGAGCAGTTCTTC. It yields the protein CSARVEGVNEQFF.

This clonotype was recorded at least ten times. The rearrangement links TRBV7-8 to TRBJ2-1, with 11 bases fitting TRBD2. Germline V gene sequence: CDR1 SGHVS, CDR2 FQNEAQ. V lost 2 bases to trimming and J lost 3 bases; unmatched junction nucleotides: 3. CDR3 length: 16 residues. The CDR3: CASSLLSGRVYNEQFF. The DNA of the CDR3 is TGTGCCAGCAGCTTACTTAGCGGGAGGGTCTACAATGAGCAGTTCTTC.

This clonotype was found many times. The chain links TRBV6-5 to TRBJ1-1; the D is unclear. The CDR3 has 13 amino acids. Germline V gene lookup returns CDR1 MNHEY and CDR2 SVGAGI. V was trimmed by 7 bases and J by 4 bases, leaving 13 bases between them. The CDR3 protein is CASNIGMGTEAFF. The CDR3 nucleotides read TGTGCCAGCAATATCGGGATGGGCACTGAAGCTTTCTTT.

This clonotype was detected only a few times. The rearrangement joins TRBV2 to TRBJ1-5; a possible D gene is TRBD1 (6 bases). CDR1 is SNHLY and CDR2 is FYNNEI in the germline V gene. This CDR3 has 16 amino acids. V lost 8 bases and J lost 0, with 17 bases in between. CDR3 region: CASHDGGADSNQPQHF. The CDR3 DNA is TGTGCCAGCCACGACGGGGGCGCGGATAGCAATCAGCCCCAGCATTTT.

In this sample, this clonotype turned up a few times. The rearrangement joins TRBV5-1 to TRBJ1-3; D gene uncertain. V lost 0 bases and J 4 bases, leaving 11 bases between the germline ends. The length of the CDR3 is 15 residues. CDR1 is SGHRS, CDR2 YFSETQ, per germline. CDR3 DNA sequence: TGCGCCAGCAGCTTGGAACAGAGCCAAGGAAACACCATATATTTT. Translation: CASSLEQSQGNTIYF.

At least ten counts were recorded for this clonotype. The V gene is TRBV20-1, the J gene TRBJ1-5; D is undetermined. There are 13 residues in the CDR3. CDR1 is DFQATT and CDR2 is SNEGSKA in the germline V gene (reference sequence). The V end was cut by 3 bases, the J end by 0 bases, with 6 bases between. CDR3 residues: CSARGNSNQPQHF. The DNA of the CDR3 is TGCAGTGCTAGGGGGAATAGCAATCAGCCCCAGCATTTT.

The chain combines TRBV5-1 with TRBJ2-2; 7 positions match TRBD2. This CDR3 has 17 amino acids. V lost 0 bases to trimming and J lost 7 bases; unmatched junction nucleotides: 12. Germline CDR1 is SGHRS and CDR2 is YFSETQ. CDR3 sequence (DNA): TGCGCCAGCAGCTTGGCGGAGCGGGAACCAGTACGCGGGGAGCTGTTTTTT. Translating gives CASSLAEREPVRGELFF. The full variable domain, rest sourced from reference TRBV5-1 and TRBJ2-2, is KAGVTQTPRYLIKTRGQQVTLSCSPISGHRSVSWYQQTPGQGLQFLFEYFSETQRNKGNFPGRFSGRQFSNSRSEMNVSTLELGDSALYLCASSLAEREPVRGELFFGEGSRLTVL.

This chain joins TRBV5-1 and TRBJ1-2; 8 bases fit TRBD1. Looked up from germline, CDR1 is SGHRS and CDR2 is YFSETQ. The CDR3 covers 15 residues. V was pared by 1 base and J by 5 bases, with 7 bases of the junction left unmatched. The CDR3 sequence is CASSLTDRDRYGYTF. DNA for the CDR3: TGCGCCAGCAGCTTGACGGACAGGGATCGTTATGGCTACACCTTC.

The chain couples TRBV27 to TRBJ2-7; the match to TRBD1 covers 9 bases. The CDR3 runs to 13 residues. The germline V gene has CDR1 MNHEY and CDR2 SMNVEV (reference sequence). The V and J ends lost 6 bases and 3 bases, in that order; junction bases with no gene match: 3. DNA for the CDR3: TGTGCCAGCAGCGTGGACAGGGGCTACGAGCAGTACTTC. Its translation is CASSVDRGYEQYF.

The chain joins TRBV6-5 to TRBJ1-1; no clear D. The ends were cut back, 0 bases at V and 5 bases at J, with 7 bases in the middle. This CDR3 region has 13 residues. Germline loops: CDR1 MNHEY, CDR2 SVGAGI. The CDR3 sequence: CASSYSVRTEAFF. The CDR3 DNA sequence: TGTGCCAGCAGTTACTCAGTTCGGACTGAAGCTTTCTTT.

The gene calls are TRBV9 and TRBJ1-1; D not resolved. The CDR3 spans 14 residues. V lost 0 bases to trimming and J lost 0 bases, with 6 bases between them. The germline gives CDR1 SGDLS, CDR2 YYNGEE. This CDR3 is CASSVGSLNTEAFF. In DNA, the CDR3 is TGTGCCAGCAGCGTAGGTTCCCTGAACACTGAAGCTTTCTTT.

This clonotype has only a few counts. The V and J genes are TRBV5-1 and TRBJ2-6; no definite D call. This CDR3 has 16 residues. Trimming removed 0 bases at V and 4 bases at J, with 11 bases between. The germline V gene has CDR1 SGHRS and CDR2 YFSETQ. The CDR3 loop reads CASSLEGSRGANVLTF. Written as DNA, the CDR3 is TGCGCCAGCAGCTTGGAGGGTTCGAGAGGGGCCAACGTCCTGACTTTC.

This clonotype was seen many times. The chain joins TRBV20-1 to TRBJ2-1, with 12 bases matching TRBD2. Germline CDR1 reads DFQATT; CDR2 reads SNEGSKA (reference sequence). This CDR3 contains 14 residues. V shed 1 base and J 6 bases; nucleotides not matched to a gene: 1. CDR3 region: CSARGLAGANEQFF. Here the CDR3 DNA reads TGCAGTGCTAGAGGACTAGCGGGAGCCAATGAGCAGTTCTTC.

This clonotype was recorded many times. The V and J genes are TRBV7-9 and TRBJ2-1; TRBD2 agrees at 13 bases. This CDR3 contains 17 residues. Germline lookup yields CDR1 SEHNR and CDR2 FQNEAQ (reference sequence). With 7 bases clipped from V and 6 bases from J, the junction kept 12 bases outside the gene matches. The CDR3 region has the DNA TGTGCCAGCAAAGGACTAGCGGGAGTATTTTTTGGCAATGAGCAGTTCTTC. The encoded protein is CASKGLAGVFFGNEQFF.

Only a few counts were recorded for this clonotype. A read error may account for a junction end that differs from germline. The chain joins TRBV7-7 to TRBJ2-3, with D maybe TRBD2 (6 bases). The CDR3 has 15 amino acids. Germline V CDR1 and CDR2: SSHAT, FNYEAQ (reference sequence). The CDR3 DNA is TGTGCTAGCAGCTTCCGGGACTCCCCAGCGGATACGCAGTATTTT. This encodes CASSFRDSPADTQYF. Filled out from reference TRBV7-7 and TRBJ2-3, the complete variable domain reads GAGVSQSPRYKVTKRGQDVTLRCDPISSHATLYWYQQALGQGPEFLTYFNYEAQPDKSGLPSDRFSAERPEGSISTLTIQRTEQRDSAMYRCASSFRDSPADTQYFGPGTRLTVL.

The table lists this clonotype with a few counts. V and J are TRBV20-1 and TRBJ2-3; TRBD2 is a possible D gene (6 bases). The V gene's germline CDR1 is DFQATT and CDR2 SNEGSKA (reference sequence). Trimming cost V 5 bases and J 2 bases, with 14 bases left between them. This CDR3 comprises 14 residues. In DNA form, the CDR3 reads TGCAGTGCTCCCGGTGGGGGGTTCACAGATACGCAGTATTTT. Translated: CSAPGGGFTDTQYF.

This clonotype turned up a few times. CDR3 nucleotides: TGTGCCAGCAGCTTTCCTCGGGGTAGCACTGAAGCTTTCTTT. Amino acids: CASSFPRGSTEAFF. The chain joins TRBV7-3 to TRBJ1-1, with no clear D. The CDR3 has 14 residues. In germline, CDR1 is SGHTA, CDR2 FQGTGA. Trimming stripped 3 bases from V and 4 bases from J, with 12 bases between.